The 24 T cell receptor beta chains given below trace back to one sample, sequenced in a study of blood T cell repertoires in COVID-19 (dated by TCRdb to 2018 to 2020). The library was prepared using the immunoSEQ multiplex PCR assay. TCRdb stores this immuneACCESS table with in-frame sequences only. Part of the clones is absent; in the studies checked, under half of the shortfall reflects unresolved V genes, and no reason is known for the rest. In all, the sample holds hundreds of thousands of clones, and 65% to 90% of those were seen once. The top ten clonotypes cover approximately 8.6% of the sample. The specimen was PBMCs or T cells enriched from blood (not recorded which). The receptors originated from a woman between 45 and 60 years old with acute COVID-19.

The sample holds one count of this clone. Here the CDR3 DNA reads TGTGCCAGTAGTTCCAGGGTCTACACTGAAGCTTTCTTT. Amino acids: CASSSRVYTEAFF. The chain carries TRBV19 and TRBJ1-1, with D possibly being TRBD1 (5 bases). V was cut by 5 bases and J by 3 bases, with 10 bases left in between. Looked up from germline, CDR1 is LNHDA and CDR2 is SQIVND (reference sequence). CDR3 size: 13 residues.

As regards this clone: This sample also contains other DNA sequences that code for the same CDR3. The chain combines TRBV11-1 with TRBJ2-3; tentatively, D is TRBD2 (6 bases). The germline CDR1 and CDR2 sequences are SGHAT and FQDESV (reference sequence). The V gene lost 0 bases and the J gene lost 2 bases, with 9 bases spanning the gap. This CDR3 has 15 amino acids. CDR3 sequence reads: CASSLAAGPTDTQYF. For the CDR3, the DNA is TGTGCCAGCAGCTTAGCGGCGGGACCCACAGATACGCAGTATTTT. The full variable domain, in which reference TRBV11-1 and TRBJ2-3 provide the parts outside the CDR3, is EAEVAQSPRYKITEKSQAVAFWCDPISGHATLYWYRQILGQGPELLVQFQDESVVDDSQLPKDRFSAERLKGVDSTLKIQPAELGDSAMYLCASSLAAGPTDTQYFGPGTRLTVL.

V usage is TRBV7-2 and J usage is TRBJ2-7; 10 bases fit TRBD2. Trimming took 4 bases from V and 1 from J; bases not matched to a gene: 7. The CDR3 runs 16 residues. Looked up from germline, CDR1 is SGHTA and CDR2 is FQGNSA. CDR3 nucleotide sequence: TGTGCCAGCAGCTGGGCCTCTAGCGGGGGATCCTACGAGCAGTACTTC. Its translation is CASSWASSGGSYEQYF.

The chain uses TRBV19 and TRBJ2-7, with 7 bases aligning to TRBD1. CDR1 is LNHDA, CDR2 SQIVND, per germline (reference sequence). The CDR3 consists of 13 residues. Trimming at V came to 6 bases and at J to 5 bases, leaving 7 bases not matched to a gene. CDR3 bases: TGTGCCAGTAGCTCGACAGGGAAGGACGAGCAGTACTTC. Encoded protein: CASSSTGKDEQYF.

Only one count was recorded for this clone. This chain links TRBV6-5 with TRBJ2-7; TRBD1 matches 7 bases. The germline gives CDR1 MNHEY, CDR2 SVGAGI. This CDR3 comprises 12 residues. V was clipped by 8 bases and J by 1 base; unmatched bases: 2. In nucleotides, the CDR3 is TGTGCCAGCGGGACAGCTTCCTACGAGCAGTACTTC. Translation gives CASGTASYEQYF.

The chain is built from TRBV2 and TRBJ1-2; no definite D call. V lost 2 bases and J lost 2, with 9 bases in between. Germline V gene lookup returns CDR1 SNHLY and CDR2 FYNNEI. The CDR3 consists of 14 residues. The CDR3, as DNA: TGTGCCAGCAGTGAACTGGCAGTAAACTATGGCTACACCTTC. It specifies CASSELAVNYGYTF.

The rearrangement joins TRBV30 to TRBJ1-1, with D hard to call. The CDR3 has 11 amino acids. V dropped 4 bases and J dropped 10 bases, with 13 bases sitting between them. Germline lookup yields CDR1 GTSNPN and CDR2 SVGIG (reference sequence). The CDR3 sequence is CAWNVKTGAFF. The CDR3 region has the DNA TGTGCCTGGAACGTTAAGACGGGAGCTTTCTTT.

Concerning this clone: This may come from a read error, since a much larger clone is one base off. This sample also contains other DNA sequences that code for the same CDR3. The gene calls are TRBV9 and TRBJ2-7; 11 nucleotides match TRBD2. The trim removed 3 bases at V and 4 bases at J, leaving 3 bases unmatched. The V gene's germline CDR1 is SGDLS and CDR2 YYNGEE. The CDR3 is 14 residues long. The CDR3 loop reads CASSAGTSGYEQYF. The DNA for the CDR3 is TGTGCCAGCAGCGCCGGGACTAGCGGTTACGAGCAGTACTTC. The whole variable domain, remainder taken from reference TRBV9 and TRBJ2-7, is DSGVTQTPKHLITATGQRVTLRCSPRSGDLSVYWYQQSLDQGLQFLIQYYNGEERAKGNILERFSAQQFPDLHSELNLSSLELGDSALYFCASSAGTSGYEQYFGPGTRLTVT.

CDR3: CASSLARGTGTYEQYF. The DNA for the CDR3 is TGCGCCAGCAGCTTGGCCCGAGGGACAGGGACCTACGAGCAGTACTTC. This rearrangement joins TRBV5-1 to TRBJ2-7; 9 nucleotides match TRBD1. This CDR3 spans 16 amino acids. Germline V lookup: CDR1 SGHRS, CDR2 YFSETQ. The V segment lost 0 bases and the J segment 2 bases; nucleotides outside the gene matches: 6.

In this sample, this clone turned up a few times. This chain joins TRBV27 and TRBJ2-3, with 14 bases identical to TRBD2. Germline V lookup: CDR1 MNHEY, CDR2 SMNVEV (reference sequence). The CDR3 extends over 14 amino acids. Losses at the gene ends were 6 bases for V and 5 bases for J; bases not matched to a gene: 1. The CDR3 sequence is CASSGLAGGDTQYF. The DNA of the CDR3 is TGTGCCAGCAGCGGACTAGCGGGGGGAGATACGCAGTATTTT.

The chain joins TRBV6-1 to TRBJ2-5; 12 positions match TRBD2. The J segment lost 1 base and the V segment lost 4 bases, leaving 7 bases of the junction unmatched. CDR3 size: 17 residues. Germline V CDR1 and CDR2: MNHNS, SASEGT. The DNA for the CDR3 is TGTGCCAGCAGTGCCTCGACTAGCGGGGGAGGCCAAGAGACCCAGTACTTC. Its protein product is CASSASTSGGGQETQYF.

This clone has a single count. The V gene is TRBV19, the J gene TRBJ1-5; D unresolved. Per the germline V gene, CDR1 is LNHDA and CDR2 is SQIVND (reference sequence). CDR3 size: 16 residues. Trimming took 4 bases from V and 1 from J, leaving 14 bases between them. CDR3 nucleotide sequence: TGTGCCAGTAGTACTAGAGACCAAATAAGCAATCAGCCCCAGCATTTT. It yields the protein CASSTRDQISNQPQHF.

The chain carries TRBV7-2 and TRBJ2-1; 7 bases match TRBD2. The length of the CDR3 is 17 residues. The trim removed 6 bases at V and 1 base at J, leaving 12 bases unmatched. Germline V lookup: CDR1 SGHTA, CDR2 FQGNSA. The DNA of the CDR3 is TGTGCCAGCAGTCCTACGGGAGGACGTGGATCCTACAATGAGCAGTTCTTC. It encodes CASSPTGGRGSYNEQFF. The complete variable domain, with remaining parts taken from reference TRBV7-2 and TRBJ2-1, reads GAGVSQSPSNKVTEKGKDVELRCDPISGHTALYWYRQSLGQGLEFLIYFQGNSAPDKSGLPSDRFSAERTGGSVSTLTIQRTQQEDSAVYLCASSPTGGRGSYNEQFFGPGTRLTVL.

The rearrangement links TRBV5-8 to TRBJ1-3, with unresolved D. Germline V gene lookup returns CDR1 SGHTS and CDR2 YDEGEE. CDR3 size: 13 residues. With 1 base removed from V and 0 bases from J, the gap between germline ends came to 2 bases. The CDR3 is CASSLYSGNTIYF. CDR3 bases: TGTGCCAGCAGCTTGTACTCTGGAAACACCATATATTTT. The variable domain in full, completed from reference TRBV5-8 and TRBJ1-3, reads EAGVTQSPTHLIKTRGQQATLRCSPISGHTSVYWYQQALGLGLQFLLWYDEGEERNRGNFPPRFSGRQFPNYSSELNVNALELEDSALYLCASSLYSGNTIYFGEGSWLTVV.

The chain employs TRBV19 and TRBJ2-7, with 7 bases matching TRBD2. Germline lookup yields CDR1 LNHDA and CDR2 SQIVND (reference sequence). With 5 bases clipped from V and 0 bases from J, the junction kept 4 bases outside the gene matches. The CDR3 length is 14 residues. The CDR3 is CASSSRGGSYEQYF. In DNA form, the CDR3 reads TGTGCCAGTAGTTCGCGCGGGGGCTCCTACGAGCAGTACTTC.

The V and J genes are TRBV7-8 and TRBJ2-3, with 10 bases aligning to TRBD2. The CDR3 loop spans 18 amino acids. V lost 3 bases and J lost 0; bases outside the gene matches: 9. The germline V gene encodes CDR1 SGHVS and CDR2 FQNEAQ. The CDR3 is CASSFDGLAAPSTDTQYF. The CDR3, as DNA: TGTGCCAGCAGCTTTGATGGACTAGCGGCACCCAGCACAGATACGCAGTATTTT.

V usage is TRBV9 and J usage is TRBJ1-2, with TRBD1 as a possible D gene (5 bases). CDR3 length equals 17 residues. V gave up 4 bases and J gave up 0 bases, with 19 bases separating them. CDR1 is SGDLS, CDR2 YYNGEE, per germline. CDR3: CASSRRGVDAANYGYTF. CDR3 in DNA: TGTGCCAGCAGCCGACGGGGGGTGGACGCAGCTAACTATGGCTACACCTTC.

The CDR3 DNA follows: TGCGCCAGCAGCTTGTTCCCAGGTCGGGAAAAACTGTTTTTT. Amino acids: CASSLFPGREKLFF. The chain employs TRBV5-1 and TRBJ1-4; D gene ambiguous. This CDR3 comprises 14 residues. The V gene lost 1 base and the J gene lost 8 bases, with 12 bases spanning the gap. The V gene's germline CDR1 is SGHRS and CDR2 YFSETQ.

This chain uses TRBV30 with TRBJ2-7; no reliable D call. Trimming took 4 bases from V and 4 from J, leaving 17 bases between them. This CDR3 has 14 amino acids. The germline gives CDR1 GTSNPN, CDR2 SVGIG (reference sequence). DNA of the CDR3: TGTGCCTGGAACCCTTCTCTCGGAGCTTACGAGCAGTACTTC. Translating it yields CAWNPSLGAYEQYF.

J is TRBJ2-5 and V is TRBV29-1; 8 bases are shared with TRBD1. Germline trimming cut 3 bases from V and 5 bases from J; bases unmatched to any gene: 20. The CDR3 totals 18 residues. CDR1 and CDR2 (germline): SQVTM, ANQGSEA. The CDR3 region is CSVEAGSGQGMWDETQYF. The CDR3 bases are TGCAGCGTTGAGGCAGGTTCCGGACAGGGTATGTGGGATGAGACCCAGTACTTC.

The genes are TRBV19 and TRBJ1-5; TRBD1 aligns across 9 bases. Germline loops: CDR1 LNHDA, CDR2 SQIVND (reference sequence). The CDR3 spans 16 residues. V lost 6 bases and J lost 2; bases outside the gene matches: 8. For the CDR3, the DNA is TGTGCCAGTAGGACCACCGGGACAGGGCGCAATCAGCCCCAGCATTTT. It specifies CASRTTGTGRNQPQHF. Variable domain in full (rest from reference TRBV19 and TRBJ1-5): DGGITQSPKYLFRKEGQNVTLSCEQNLNHDAMYWYRQDPGQGLRLIYYSQIVNDFQKGDIAEGYSVSREKKESFPLTVTSAQKNPTAFYLCASRTTGTGRNQPQHFGDGTRLSIL.

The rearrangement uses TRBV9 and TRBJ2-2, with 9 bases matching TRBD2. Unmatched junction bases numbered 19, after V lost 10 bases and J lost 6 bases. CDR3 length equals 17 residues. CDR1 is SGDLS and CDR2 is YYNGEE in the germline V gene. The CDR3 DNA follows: TGTGCCCGCCGCGCAGCGGCGGGGGGGCCTAGCCCCGGGGAGCTGTTTTTT. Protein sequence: CARRAAAGGPSPGELFF.

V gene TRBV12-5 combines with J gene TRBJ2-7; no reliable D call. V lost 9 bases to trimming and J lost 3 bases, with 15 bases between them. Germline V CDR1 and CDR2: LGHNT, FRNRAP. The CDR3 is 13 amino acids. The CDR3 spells CASADTRVYEQYF. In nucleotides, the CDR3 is TGTGCTAGCGCTGACACGCGAGTCTACGAGCAGTACTTC.

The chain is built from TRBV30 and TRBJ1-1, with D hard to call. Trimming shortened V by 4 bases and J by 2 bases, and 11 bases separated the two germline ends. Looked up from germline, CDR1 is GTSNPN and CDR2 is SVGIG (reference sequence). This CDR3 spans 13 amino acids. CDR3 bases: TGTGCCTGGAAGGCCGAGGGTAACACTGAAGCTTTCTTT. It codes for CAWKAEGNTEAFF.